These 12 T cell receptor beta chains share one sample of origin, sequenced in a study of a mutant IDH1 vaccine in newly diagnosed glioma. Described time point: week 5, during vaccination. Mutant IDH1 20-mer peptide, at 300 ug, made up each vaccine dose, with topical imiquimod. Sequencing used immunoSEQ multiplex PCR; TCRdb keeps in-frame clones, though not all of them. The data show 52,000 or so clones, 70% to 85% seen once. These TCRs are of unknown antigen specificity. The sequencing used PBMCs, collected from a glioma patient whose treatment included an IDH1 peptide vaccine. The receptors here all came from a woman between 18 and 29 years old with glioma. Some clones in this sample may be carry-over from other donors' samples.

The chain is built from TRBV6-6 and TRBJ1-1, with D perhaps matching TRBD1 (6 bases). CDR1 MNHNY and CDR2 SVGAGI come from the germline V gene (reference sequence). This CDR3 region has 14 residues. Between the trimmed V and J ends, which lost 8 bases and 1 base, there was a span of 14 bases. The CDR3 is CASGWGATNTEAFF. CDR3 sequence (DNA): TGTGCCAGCGGATGGGGGGCGACGAACACTGAAGCTTTCTTT.

This clone was seen only once. This chain links TRBV6-5 with TRBJ1-4; TRBD1 matches at 8 bases. Trimming cost V 5 bases and J 8 bases; bases outside gene matches: 7. This CDR3 is built from 14 residues. Germline V gene data show CDR1 as MNHEY and CDR2 as SVGAGI. CDR3 nucleotides: TGTGCCAGCAGTGCAACAGGGGGGGACGAAAAACTGTTTTTT. This translates into CASSATGGDEKLFF.

This clone was recorded a few times. V gene TRBV4-2 combines with J gene TRBJ1-1; TRBD1 matches 7 bases. Germline assignment: CDR1 LGHNA and CDR2 YNFKEQ. The ends lost 1 base at V and 12 bases at J; junction bases unmatched: 2. The CDR3 totals 11 residues. This CDR3 reads CASSQGQGTFF. CDR3 sequence (DNA): TGTGCCAGCAGCCAAGGACAGGGAACTTTCTTT.

The V call is TRBV18, the J call TRBJ1-6, with D possibly TRBD1 on 5 matching bases. Germline V gene sequence: CDR1 KGHSH, CDR2 LQKENI. Trimming removed 6 bases at V and 7 bases at J, with 16 bases between. The CDR3 extends over 15 amino acids. CDR3 amino acids: CASSLTGDVNSPLHF. The DNA for the CDR3 is TGTGCCAGCTCCCTCACCGGGGACGTGAATTCACCCCTCCACTTT.

This rearrangement joins TRBV25-1 to TRBJ1-3, with TRBD1 as a possible D gene (6 bases). Trimming stripped 2 bases from V and 3 bases from J, with 17 bases between. The CDR3 covers 17 residues. From germline, CDR1 is MGHDK and CDR2 SYGVNS. This CDR3 is CASSEARGGEFGNTIYF. CDR3 DNA: TGTGCCAGCAGTGAAGCCCGAGGGGGGGAATTTGGAAACACCATATATTTT.

The CDR3: CASSLALGGPGRPYGYTF. CDR3 DNA: TGTGCCAGCAGCTTGGCACTAGGAGGGCCAGGACGACCTTATGGCTACACCTTC. The chain links TRBV5-4 to TRBJ1-2; D gene uncertain. Germline V CDR1 and CDR2: SGHNT, YYREEE (reference sequence). Trimming left V 0 bases short and J 5 bases short, with 23 bases between. This CDR3 has 18 amino acids.

This clone appeared once. The V and J genes are TRBV10-2 and TRBJ2-1; D may be TRBD2 (6 bases). Germline loops: CDR1 WSHSY, CDR2 SAAADI. This CDR3 contains 15 residues. The V and J ends lost 2 bases and 7 bases respectively, with 15 bases between them. The CDR3 DNA sequence: TGCGCCAGCAGTGAGAGAAAGGGCCTAGCGAATGAGCAGTTCTTC. Encoded protein: CASSERKGLANEQFF.

The chain is built from TRBV10-3 and TRBJ2-1; a weak D match, TRBD1 (5 bases). Trimming pared 8 bases from V and 6 bases from J, leaving 8 bases between. This CDR3 is 11 amino acids long. The germline CDR1 and CDR2 sequences are ENHRY and SYGVKD. The CDR3 is CAIGTGNEQFF. The DNA for the CDR3 is TGTGCCATCGGCACAGGCAATGAGCAGTTCTTC.

This clone came up a few times. CDR3 bases: TGTGCCAGCAGCCAAGAGGGGGCGGCTAATGAAAAACTGTTTTTT. Protein product: CASSQEGAANEKLFF. The gene calls are TRBV4-2 and TRBJ1-4; TRBD1 is a possible D gene (6 bases). This CDR3 contains 15 residues. Germline loops: CDR1 LGHNA, CDR2 YNFKEQ. V was clipped by 0 bases and J by 3 bases, with 8 bases between them.

CDR3 DNA: TGTGCCAGCAGTGAAATCGGGACATCACCCTATGGCTACACCTTC. Translating gives CASSEIGTSPYGYTF. The chain recombines TRBV2 with TRBJ1-2, with D maybe TRBD1 (6 bases). The germline CDR1 and CDR2 sequences are SNHLY and FYNNEI. This CDR3 region has 15 residues. The V and J ends lost 2 bases and 4 bases respectively, with 14 bases between them.

The count of this clone is one. This chain links TRBV10-3 with TRBJ1-1; the D is unclear. The ends were cut back, 2 bases at V and 1 base at J, with 8 bases in the middle. The germline CDR1 and CDR2 sequences are ENHRY and SYGVKD. The CDR3 is 14 amino acids. This CDR3 is CAISEVGGNTEAFF. The CDR3 DNA is TGTGCCATCAGTGAGGTGGGAGGGAACACTGAAGCTTTCTTT.

The V and J genes are TRBV5-1 and TRBJ2-1, with D possibly being TRBD2 (6 bases). Germline lookup yields CDR1 SGHRS and CDR2 YFSETQ. This CDR3 region has 15 residues. Trimming removed 4 bases at V and 3 bases at J, with 14 bases between. CDR3 sequence: CASSLRGFSYNEQFF. In DNA, the CDR3 is TGCGCCAGCAGCCTCCGGGGGTTTAGCTACAATGAGCAGTTCTTC.